This T cell receptor beta chain was captured by sequencing in a study of blood T cell repertoires in COVID-19. Turning to the study itself: Donors in the United States, Italy and Spain gave samples during acute or convalescent COVID-19. Sample material is recorded as cDNA or gDNA derived from T cells, B-cell-depleted T cells, or PBMCs.

Germline CDR1 and CDR2: MGHRA and YSYEKL. CDR3 length equals 13 residues. V was cut by 4 bases and J by 4 bases, with 10 bases left in between. The protocol was immunoSEQ multiplex PCR, while the TCRdb copy is restricted to in-frame clones and leaves out a portion. Seen here are 650,000 to 800,000 clones, approximately 90% observed once, and the top ten hold 0.2% to 0.3%. This clone was detected only a few times. Sequenced: peripheral blood. This sequence originates from a woman under 30 with acute or convalescent COVID-19. The gene calls are TRBV4-1 and TRBJ1-2; D remains unclear. CDR3 DNA sequence: TGCGCCAGCAGCCCCGTAGGAGCCTATGGCTACACCTTC. It specifies CASSPVGAYGYTF.